The 16 T cell receptor beta chains given below trace back to one sample, sequenced in a study of blood T cell repertoires in COVID-19. Measured with immunoSEQ multiplex PCR; TCRdb has only the in-frame clones, and not every one. The sample lists approximately 390,000 clones; roughly 89% were seen once. Specimen: peripheral blood. The receptor source for this set is a man between 18 and 35 years old with active or convalescent COVID-19.

This clone was counted a single time. CDR3: CAISADRGLNTEAFF. The CDR3 DNA reads as TGTGCCATCAGTGCCGACAGGGGGCTTAACACTGAAGCTTTCTTT. This sequence joins TRBV10-3 and TRBJ1-1; 10 bases line up with TRBD1. The CDR3 contains 15 residues. Trimming at V came to 4 bases and at J to 2 bases, leaving 4 bases not matched to a gene. CDR1 and CDR2 from the germline V gene are ENHRY and SYGVKD.

The chain employs TRBV6-5 and TRBJ2-7, with a weak D call TRBD1 (6 bases). The germline V gene encodes CDR1 MNHEY and CDR2 SVGAGI. Deletions cut 5 bases from V and 4 bases from J, with 15 bases between. This CDR3 has 14 amino acids. The CDR3 region is CASSPRRGGYEQYF. CDR3 in DNA: TGTGCCAGCAGTCCCCGACGAGGGGGTTACGAGCAGTACTTC.

The gene calls are TRBV27 and TRBJ2-3, with a weak D call TRBD2 (5 bases). The CDR3 is 15 amino acids. V lost 4 bases and J lost 0, with 11 bases in between. Germline assignment: CDR1 MNHEY and CDR2 SMNVEV (reference sequence). CDR3 DNA: TGTGCCAGCAGTTCGGACGGGGTGAGCACAGATACGCAGTATTTT. It specifies CASSSDGVSTDTQYF.

J is TRBJ2-7 and V is TRBV7-8; 7 bases fit TRBD1. Germline CDR1 is SGHVS and CDR2 is FQNEAQ. CDR3 length: 14 amino acids. V lost 5 bases and J lost 0; bases outside the gene matches: 4. For the CDR3, the DNA is TGTGCCAGCAGCCCTGACAGGGTCTCCTACGAGCAGTACTTC. Residues: CASSPDRVSYEQYF.

This clone was observed a single time. The chain joins TRBV6-5 to TRBJ2-5; a weak D match, TRBD1 (5 bases). Trimming left V 5 bases short and J 2 bases short, with 6 bases between. The CDR3 contains 12 residues. Looked up from germline, CDR1 is MNHEY and CDR2 is SVGAGI. CDR3 sequence reads: CASSRQQETQYF. CDR3 nucleotides: TGTGCCAGCAGTCGACAGCAAGAGACCCAGTACTTC.

The chain is built from TRBV4-1 and TRBJ2-7, with TRBD1 matching 9 bases. The trim removed 4 bases at V and 7 bases at J, leaving 14 bases unmatched. Germline assignment: CDR1 MGHRA and CDR2 YSYEKL. CDR3 length: 16 amino acids. The CDR3 loop is CASSRDGTGLIGEQYF. The CDR3, as DNA: TGCGCCAGCAGCCGCGATGGGACAGGGCTTATTGGAGAGCAGTACTTC.

This chain uses TRBV29-1 with TRBJ2-3, with no clear D. Germline V gene lookup returns CDR1 SQVTM and CDR2 ANQGSEA. The V end was cut by 7 bases, the J end by 0 bases, with 8 bases between. The CDR3 is made up of 12 amino acids. The CDR3, as DNA: TGCAGCGCCGGCCCAAGCACAGATACGCAGTATTTT. It yields the protein CSAGPSTDTQYF.

This chain links TRBV15 with TRBJ1-5, with TRBD1 as a possible D gene (6 bases). Trimming took 5 bases from V and 4 from J, leaving 21 bases between them. Germline V gene lookup returns CDR1 LNHNV and CDR2 YYDKDF (reference sequence). The CDR3 loop spans 17 amino acids. The CDR3 here is CATSRVSGTTTNQPQHF. DNA for the CDR3: TGTGCCACCAGCCGTGTGTCCGGGACAACTACTAATCAGCCCCAGCATTTT. Full variable domain (outside the CDR3, taken from reference TRBV15 and TRBJ1-5): DAMVIQNPRYQVTQFGKPVTLSCSQTLNHNVMYWYQQKSSQAPKLLFHYYDKDFNNEADTPDNFQSRRPNTSFCFLDIRSPGLGDTAMYLCATSRVSGTTTNQPQHFGDGTRLSIL.

The gene calls are TRBV15 and TRBJ1-4, with 8 bases matching TRBD1. Looked up from germline, CDR1 is LNHNV and CDR2 is YYDKDF (reference sequence). J gave up 7 bases and V 1 base, and 2 bases lay outside the gene matches. The CDR3 consists of 14 residues. This chain's CDR3 is CATSRAGGGEKLFF. CDR3 in DNA: TGTGCCACCAGCAGAGCAGGGGGCGGTGAAAAACTGTTTTTT.

The chain combines TRBV5-6 with TRBJ2-5; the match to TRBD2 covers 8 bases. The ends lost 4 bases at V and 4 bases at J; junction bases unmatched: 6. Germline V gene sequence: CDR1 SGHDT, CDR2 YYEEEE. The CDR3 spans 14 residues. The CDR3 DNA is TGTGCCAGCAGCGATAGCGGGGTTGGAGAGACCCAGTACTTC. Protein: CASSDSGVGETQYF.

The chain uses TRBV28 and TRBJ2-7, with TRBD2 matching 9 bases. The ends lost 6 bases at V and 4 bases at J; junction bases unmatched: 7. In germline, CDR1 is MDHEN, CDR2 SYDVKM. This CDR3 region has 14 residues. The CDR3 is CASRNLAGNYEQYF. In DNA form, the CDR3 reads TGTGCCAGCAGGAATCTAGCGGGGAATTACGAGCAGTACTTC.

This clone was seen a single time. V and J are TRBV7-3 and TRBJ2-7; D is undetermined. Germline assignment: CDR1 SGHTA and CDR2 FQGTGA. V lost 6 bases and J lost 2, with 11 bases in between. The CDR3 sequence is 13 residues long. The CDR3 DNA is TGTGCCAGCAGTGGCCCGCCGACCTACGAGCAGTACTTC. This gives the protein CASSGPPTYEQYF.

The chain carries TRBV27 and TRBJ1-1; 8 bases agree with TRBD1. Looked up from germline, CDR1 is MNHEY and CDR2 is SMNVEV (reference sequence). This CDR3 is 14 amino acids long. Trimming removed 4 bases from V and 6 bases from J; junction bases left unmatched: 7. CDR3 DNA sequence: TGTGCCAGCAGTTCAGGGGGCGTGTTATCTGAAGCTTTCTTT. Protein sequence: CASSSGGVLSEAFF.

This chain uses TRBV7-2 with TRBJ2-4; D is unclear. CDR3 length: 15 amino acids. V lost 1 base and J 7 bases, leaving 14 bases between the germline ends. Germline CDR1 reads SGHTA; CDR2 reads FQGNSA. The CDR3 sequence is CASSLGSPGFNIQYF. CDR3 DNA sequence: TGTGCCAGCAGCTTAGGGTCTCCGGGTTTCAACATTCAGTACTTC.

The J gene is TRBJ1-1, the V gene TRBV6-2 or TRBV6-3; 7 positions agree with TRBD1. Germline loops: CDR1 MNHEY, CDR2 SVGEGT. After removal of 3 bases from V and 5 bases from J, the junction contained 6 bases not matched to a gene. The CDR3 runs to 14 residues. The CDR3: CASSYHRGWTEAFF. The CDR3 nucleotides read TGTGCCAGCAGTTATCACAGGGGATGGACTGAAGCTTTCTTT.

This chain joins TRBV19 and TRBJ2-7; D is possibly TRBD1 (8 bases). CDR1 LNHDA and CDR2 SQIVND come from the germline V gene (reference sequence). Trimming stripped 10 bases from V and 5 bases from J, with 18 bases between. The CDR3 is 13 amino acids. The chain's CDR3 is CATERTGRDEQYF. The DNA of the CDR3 is TGTGCCACTGAACGGACAGGGAGGGACGAGCAGTACTTC. The full variable domain, rest sourced from reference TRBV19 and TRBJ2-7, is DGGITQSPKYLFRKEGQNVTLSCEQNLNHDAMYWYRQDPGQGLRLIYYSQIVNDFQKGDIAEGYSVSREKKESFPLTVTSAQKNPTAFYLCATERTGRDEQYFGPGTRLTVT.